The following is a TCR beta chain sequence with its context. In its sample, this clonotype was seen many times. The antigen it binds to is not known. One base away there is no much larger clone; base qualities are not given. This sample is drawn from a study of spatial heterogeneity in lung cancer (dated by TCRdb to the late 2010s). Study-wide context: More beta-chain than alpha-chain transcripts were consistently detected, likely reflecting higher beta-chain transcript abundance. In the raw uncorrected reads, each unique combination of TCR and UMI appeared more than ten times on average. In non-small cell lung cancer, the study made a quantitative comparison of TCR alpha and beta repertoires among multiple tumor regions, matched nontumor lung and blood. Nonsynonymous mutation counts, determined by whole-exome sequencing of tumor tissue, were related to TCR repertoire features. Both alpha and beta chains were TCR-sequenced in approximately 200 tumor regions, roughly 70 matched nontumor lung samples and approximately 50 PBMC samples obtained at surgery. What the authors observed across the whole study: Ubiquitous expanded tumor TCRs showed up in blood more often at tumor resection than at routine follow-up. Additional single-cell paired TCR alpha and beta sequencing was considered necessary to confirm, at a functional level, the hypothesis that regional TCRs recognize regional mutations.

The sample's time point label, in plain terms: sample taken at primary tumor resection. TCR sequencing used whole RNA extracted from tumor and nontumor lung tissue, or from cryopreserved PBMC samples, without cell sorting. Donors were some 70 patients with early-stage, untreated non-small cell lung cancer from the lung TRACERx cohort. Only patients for whom sufficient RNA was available from at least two tumor regions were selected for TCR sequencing. Library generation was performed with 5' RACE. The sequencer was a NextSeq 500. To allow correction of PCR and sequencing errors, the TCR library protocol tagged every TCR cDNA molecule with a unique molecular identifier. The authors' analysis ran thus. TCR identification, UMI-based error correction and CDR3 extraction were all carried out with Decombinator tools. Expanded TCRs were defined as those above a frequency of 2 per 1,000, corresponding to the top 1% of the tumor frequency distribution. Renyi diversity was computed with the R vegan package after each repertoire had been subsampled 100 times to 5,000 TCRs. CDR3 similarity networks were built from amino acid triplet string-kernel similarity, with CDR3s being connected when pairwise similarity was above 0.82. Using fastp at Q25 and MiXCR, TCRdb reprocessed the public reads and kept productive beta chains. Each CDR3 protein appears once, grouped with its most common genes and DNA. The V and J calls here are based on TCRdb, not the publication. This sample gives 20,000 to 25,000 distinct CDR3 sequences in total; 3.5% to 5% of them show up just once. 7.4% of the sample comes from the top ten.

V is cut back by 4 bases and J by 6 bases, with 8 bases in the junction unmatched. The CDR3 runs 14 residues from the cysteine to the phenylalanine. Left in the record is the CDR3 DNA by itself, 42 bases read in frame from the first base. Via the germline V gene, CDR1 is SGHDT and CDR2 YYEEEE. The source was PBMCs, collected at surgery. The chain is made from TRBV5-6 and TRBJ1-1; TRBD1 matches 8 bases in the middle. The sequence derives from a male donor with early-stage non-small cell lung cancer. The DNA reads TGTGCCAGCAGCGAGACAGGGGAGAGGGCTGAAGCTTTCTTT. Its protein reads: CASSETGERAEAFF. The CDR3 plus the reference TRBV5-6 and TRBJ1-1 genes for the other parts give the full variable domain: DAGVTQSPTHLIKTRGQQVTLRCSPKSGHDTVSWYQQALGQGPQFIFQYYEEEERQRGNFPDRFSGHQFPNYSSELNVNALLLGDSALYLCASSETGERAEAFFGQGTRLTVV.